This TCR beta chain was sequenced during a study of T cell responses to AZD1222 COVID-19 vaccine. Study-wide results and limits: Repertoire samples came only from after the peak T cell response. At 160-218 and 743-854, vaccine-associated CD4 TCRs were dominant, and they spanned spike.

Using immunoSEQ multiplex PCR, the repertoire was profiled, and TCRdb retains in-frame clones only, with some absent. In the table there are 100,000 or so clones, about 85% of which are singletons. Germline assignment: CDR1 MNHEY and CDR2 SVGEGT. The ends lost 4 bases at V and 5 bases at J; junction bases unmatched: 7. The CDR3 runs 14 residues. Regarding this clone: The antigen is unknown.

The TCR originated in an adult who received the AZD1222 COVID-19 vaccine. The input for sequencing was peripheral blood, taken 28 days after the second AZD1222 dose. This sequence joins TRBV6-2 or TRBV6-3 and TRBJ1-1, with TRBD1 identical over 7 bases. CDR3: CASSFRQGMTEAFF. The CDR3 nucleotides read TGTGCCAGCAGTTTCAGACAGGGAATGACTGAAGCTTTCTTT.